These 13 T cell receptor beta chains share one sample of origin, sequenced in a study of CD8 T cells in Susac syndrome. The RNA, roughly 0.45 to 1 ug, was put through reverse transcription using random hexamers. In TCRdb, the immunoSEQ multiplex PCR reads were re-called with MiXCR into one record per CDR3 protein. The data hold approximately 170,000 distinct CDR3 sequences, with approximately 90% observed a single time. The sequenced material came from CD4+ T cells from PBMCs. These receptor sequences come from a human donor in good health.

CDR3 in DNA: TGCAGCGTTACATGGAACACTGAAGCTTTCTTT. Encoded protein: CSVTWNTEAFF. The chain couples TRBV29-1 to TRBJ1-1; D unresolved. The CDR3 extends over 11 amino acids. Germline lookup yields CDR1 SQVTM and CDR2 ANQGSEA. Trimming removed 5 bases at V and 1 base at J, with 5 bases between.

This chain connects TRBV20-1 to TRBJ1-2; D is uncertain. CDR3 length: 14 residues. Deletions cut 0 bases from V and 0 bases from J, with 8 bases between. Germline V lookup: CDR1 DFQATT, CDR2 SNEGSKA (reference sequence). The CDR3 sequence is CSARDRTSNYGYTF. The CDR3 DNA sequence: TGCAGTGCTAGAGATCGCACCTCTAACTATGGCTACACCTTC.

This clonotype was detected only once. V is TRBV9 and J is TRBJ2-7; 11 nucleotides agree with TRBD2. CDR3 length equals 18 residues. The V and J ends lost 2 bases and 3 bases, in that order; junction bases with no gene match: 13. Germline V gene data show CDR1 as SGDLS and CDR2 as YYNGEE. Here the CDR3 reads CASSVGSGTSGKNYEQYF. CDR3 nucleotide sequence: TGTGCCAGCAGCGTTGGTTCCGGGACTAGCGGTAAGAACTACGAGCAGTACTTC.

V is TRBV6-5 and J is TRBJ2-1; 11 bases align to TRBD2. This CDR3 spans 17 amino acids. CDR1 and CDR2 from the germline V gene are MNHEY and SVGAGI. Germline trimming cut 0 bases from V and 9 bases from J; bases unmatched to any gene: 10. Here the CDR3 reads CASSYSSLAGGFSEQFF. In nucleotides, the CDR3 is TGTGCCAGCAGTTACTCCTCTCTAGCGGGAGGTTTTAGTGAGCAGTTCTTC.

V is TRBV23-1 and J is TRBJ2-3; possibly TRBD1 or TRBD2 for D (6 bases each). TRBV23-1 has ORF status, its function being uncertain. The V end was cut by 7 bases, the J end by 4 bases, with 21 bases between. This CDR3 is built from 16 residues. The CDR3 DNA sequence: TGCGCCAGCACCGGACCGAGGGGGGTGGCCCCAGATACGCAGTATTTT. Amino acids: CASTGPRGVAPDTQYF.

DNA for the CDR3: TGTGCCAGCAGCCCTTACAGGGTTTTATACACCGGGGAGCTGTTTTTT. It translates to CASSPYRVLYTGELFF. V usage is TRBV7-8 and J usage is TRBJ2-2, with a weak D call TRBD1 (6 bases). Germline-derived CDR1 and CDR2 are SGHVS and FQNEAQ. Trimming stripped 5 bases from V and 3 bases from J, with 16 bases between. This CDR3 region has 16 residues.

This sequence joins TRBV3-1 and TRBJ2-1; TRBD2 agrees at 12 bases. The germline V gene has CDR1 LGHDT and CDR2 YNNKEL (reference sequence). This CDR3 spans 16 amino acids. Trimming at V came to 4 bases and at J to 7 bases, leaving 8 bases not matched to a gene. CDR3 sequence reads: CASSPGGTSGGNEQFF. The CDR3 nucleotides are TGTGCCAGCAGCCCCGGGGGAACTAGCGGGGGGAATGAGCAGTTCTTC.

The chain uses TRBV5-1 and TRBJ2-5; the D gene is possibly TRBD1 (6 bases). Germline loops: CDR1 SGHRS, CDR2 YFSETQ. V was cut by 3 bases and J by 1 base, with 13 bases left in between. CDR3 length: 15 residues. CDR3: CASSSPDRSQETQYF. CDR3 in DNA: TGCGCCAGCAGCTCGCCGGACAGAAGCCAAGAGACCCAGTACTTC.

This chain connects TRBV20-1 to TRBJ2-7; D not resolved. Germline V gene sequence: CDR1 DFQATT, CDR2 SNEGSKA (reference sequence). V gave up 3 bases and J gave up 0 bases, with 12 bases separating them. The CDR3 spans 14 residues. The CDR3 protein is CSARHTSSSYEQYF. The CDR3 DNA follows: TGCAGTGCTAGGCACACCTCTTCCTCCTACGAGCAGTACTTC.

This chain uses TRBV6-6 with TRBJ2-7; no reliable D call. V lost 6 bases and J lost 6, with 15 bases in between. Germline assignment: CDR1 MNHNY and CDR2 SVGAGI (reference sequence). This CDR3 is built from 13 residues. The CDR3 protein is CASSPRTDGEQYF. CDR3 nucleotides: TGTGCCAGCAGCCCCAGGACGGACGGCGAGCAGTACTTC.

Only a few counts were recorded for this clonotype. This chain uses TRBV5-1 with TRBJ2-6; D is unclear. There are 12 residues in the CDR3. Trimming pared 2 bases from V and 4 bases from J, leaving 1 base between. CDR1 is SGHRS and CDR2 is YFSETQ in the germline V gene. CDR3 region: CASSFGANVLTF. The CDR3 DNA follows: TGCGCCAGCAGCTTCGGGGCCAACGTCCTGACTTTC.

The chain is built from TRBV30 and TRBJ2-4; tentative D call: TRBD2 (5 bases). The CDR3 runs to 15 residues. V was clipped by 0 bases and J by 1 base, with 10 bases between them. Germline V CDR1 and CDR2: GTSNPN, SVGIG (reference sequence). CDR3 coding DNA: TGTGCCTGGAGTGTGGACCCGGGGGCCAAAAACATTCAGTACTTC. As protein: CAWSVDPGAKNIQYF.

The J gene is TRBJ2-7, the V gene TRBV18; D unclear. The CDR3 is 13 residues long. V was trimmed by 2 bases and J by 3 bases, leaving 8 bases between them. The germline V gene encodes CDR1 KGHSH and CDR2 LQKENI. The CDR3: CASSPGPIYEQYF. For the CDR3, the DNA is TGTGCCAGCTCACCAGGACCGATCTACGAGCAGTACTTC.